The 12 T cell receptor beta chains below were found in one sample sequenced in a study of vaccination and CD4 T cells after COVID-19. Which antigens these TCRs recognize remains unknown. CD4+ T cells that had been cultured provided DNA sequenced with the Oncomine TCR Beta short-read assay. TCRdb re-derived calls from the PCR reads in MiXCR, one entry per CDR3 protein. Of approximately 14,000 distinct CDR3 sequences listed, around 67% were seen once; the top ten hold about a tenth. The treatment: approximately 9-day PBMC culture with coronavirus spike peptide pools or control peptides (ViraFEST assay). Sequenced material: CD4+ T cells from blood, cultured in vitro. These TCRs come from a human donor who had recovered from COVID-19.

This clonotype was seen a handful of times. The genes are TRBV20-1 and TRBJ1-2; tentative D call: TRBD1 (6 bases). The V gene lost 8 bases and the J gene lost 1 base, with 11 bases spanning the gap. The CDR3 length is 12 residues. Germline CDR1 and CDR2: DFQATT and SNEGSKA (reference sequence). The CDR3 here is CSPVRGNYGYTF. The CDR3 coding sequence is TGCAGTCCCGTCAGGGGTAACTATGGCTACACCTTC.

The V gene is TRBV24-1, the J gene TRBJ2-3; 10 bases line up with TRBD2. The CDR3 spans 15 residues. Germline V CDR1 and CDR2: KGHDR, SFDVKD. V lost 11 bases, J lost 6 bases, and 13 bases stayed unmatched. The CDR3 reads CAIGLSGRAVDTQYF. DNA of the CDR3: TGTGCCATCGGCCTCAGCGGGAGGGCCGTGGATACGCAGTATTTT.

This chain uses TRBV28 with TRBJ1-5; perhaps TRBD1 as D (6 bases). The germline V gene has CDR1 MDHEN and CDR2 SYDVKM. This CDR3 is built from 11 residues. In nucleotides, the CDR3 is TGTGCATGTGGGGGCGGACAGCCCCAGCATTTT. This gives the protein CACGGGQPQHF.

The V call is TRBV6-1, the J call TRBJ2-3; D uncertain. Trimming took off 7 bases at V and 6 bases at J, with 17 bases between the two ends. The germline CDR1 and CDR2 sequences are MNHNS and SASEGT. There are 14 residues in the CDR3. Written as DNA, the CDR3 is TGTGCCAGCACTCCCTTTCTCCACGCGGATACGCAGTATTTT. As protein: CASTPFLHADTQYF.

The rearrangement links TRBV6-4 to TRBJ2-7; D remains ambiguous. The CDR3 has 13 residues. CDR1 MRHNA and CDR2 SNTAGT come from the germline V gene. Trimming shortened V by 6 bases and J by 2 bases, and 11 bases separated the two germline ends. Here the CDR3 reads CASRGSRTYEQYF. Here the CDR3 DNA reads TGTGCCAGCAGGGGCTCGAGAACCTACGAGCAGTACTTC.

This rearrangement joins TRBV12-3 or TRBV12-4 to TRBJ1-5, with 10 bases fitting TRBD1. J lost 4 bases, V lost 6 bases, and 6 bases had no gene match. The CDR3 is 15 residues long. CDR3 amino acids: CASRATGGMNQPQHF. CDR3 DNA sequence: TGTGCCAGCAGAGCGACAGGGGGCATGAATCAGCCCCAGCATTTT.

The V call is TRBV2, the J call TRBJ1-5, with no clear D. Germline-derived CDR1 and CDR2 are SNHLY and FYNNEI. This CDR3 region has 19 residues. Deletions cut 5 bases from V and 5 bases from J, with 28 bases between. The CDR3 DNA reads as TGTGCCAGCAGTAGAATAGAGATACCTCCCCCCGTAAGAGATCAGCCCCAGCATTTT. It translates to CASSRIEIPPPVRDQPQHF.

The chain uses TRBV20-1 and TRBJ2-3; a weak D match, TRBD1 (6 bases). The germline gives CDR1 DFQATT, CDR2 SNEGSKA (reference sequence). Trimming pared 0 bases from V and 5 bases from J, leaving 18 bases between. The CDR3 contains 16 residues. The CDR3 nucleotides are TGCAGTGCTAGAGATGCCGCAGGGGCGAGCTTAGATACGCAGTATTTT. Protein: CSARDAAGASLDTQYF.

By share, this clonotype ranks as medium-sized. V gene TRBV7-2 combines with J gene TRBJ2-7; maybe TRBD2 (5 bases). CDR3 length: 15 residues. Germline-derived CDR1 and CDR2 are SGHTA and FQGNSA. V was cut by 1 base and J by 1 base, with 11 bases left in between. The CDR3 loop reads CASSLVAGGSYEQYF. DNA of the CDR3: TGTGCCAGCAGCTTAGTGGCGGGCGGGTCCTACGAGCAGTACTTC.

The gene calls are TRBV7-2 and TRBJ2-1; D gene unclear. The CDR3 totals 14 residues. The V end lost 10 bases, the J end lost 0 bases, and 13 bases lay between the germline ends. Germline V gene sequence: CDR1 SGHTA, CDR2 FQGNSA. The CDR3 is CATTTGNSYNEQFF. CDR3 nucleotides: TGTGCCACCACGACTGGAAACTCCTACAATGAGCAGTTCTTC.

This clonotype was seen a few times. The chain recombines TRBV20-1 with TRBJ1-4; 7 bases align to TRBD1. After removal of 2 bases from V and 3 bases from J, the junction contained 0 bases not matched to a gene. The CDR3 has 13 amino acids. CDR1 DFQATT and CDR2 SNEGSKA come from the germline V gene (reference sequence). Here the CDR3 reads CSARQGANEKLFF. CDR3 in DNA: TGCAGTGCTAGACAGGGGGCTAATGAAAAACTGTTTTTT.

The V and J genes are TRBV28 and TRBJ2-5; no clear D. This CDR3 spans 12 amino acids. Trimming left V 2 bases short and J 5 bases short, with 6 bases between. Germline V gene data show CDR1 as MDHEN and CDR2 as SYDVKM. The CDR3 bases are TGTGCCAGCAGTTTAAGGGCGGAGACCCAGTACTTC. Protein product: CASSLRAETQYF.